A selection of T cell receptor beta chains follows, all from one sample in a study of blood T cell repertoires in COVID-19. The repertoire was sequenced with immunoSEQ multiplex PCR; TCRdb's copy has only in-frame clones and lacks some. The sample shows over 350,000 clones, approximately 90% of them seen only once. Sequenced material: PBMCs or T cells enriched from blood (not recorded which). The receptors derive from a woman aged 18-29 years who had recovered from COVID-19. CDR3s include the opening cysteine and the closing phenylalanine or tryptophan. The order of the fields is J gene, clone size, V gene, CDR3 protein. Part of the rows lack a size; the others show once, few, many or a class for expanded clones.

j_call: TRBJ1-3
clone_size: NA
v_call: TRBV9
cdr3_aa: CASSVGVTGSGNTIYF

j_call: TRBJ2-7
clone_size: NA
v_call: TRBV7-3
cdr3_aa: CASSPDRVGEQYF

j_call: TRBJ2-3
clone_size: NA
v_call: TRBV6-5
cdr3_aa: CASRLTSTDTQYF

j_call: TRBJ2-3
clone_size: few
v_call: TRBV11-1
cdr3_aa: CASSLDIRGTDTQYF

j_call: TRBJ1-2
clone_size: NA
v_call: TRBV18
cdr3_aa: CASSPRGDGGYTF

j_call: TRBJ2-1
clone_size: NA
v_call: TRBV7-3
cdr3_aa: CASSPGVSSSYNEQFF

j_call: TRBJ2-7
clone_size: NA
v_call: TRBV15
cdr3_aa: CATSRELAGILAEQYF

j_call: TRBJ1-2
clone_size: NA
v_call: TRBV7-9
cdr3_aa: CASSSGVYGYTF

j_call: TRBJ2-1
clone_size: NA
v_call: TRBV18
cdr3_aa: CASSPSTSNEQFF

j_call: TRBJ1-3
clone_size: NA
v_call: TRBV6-5
cdr3_aa: CASRGVSLGNTIYF

j_call: TRBJ2-1
clone_size: NA
v_call: TRBV6-5
cdr3_aa: CASKRAGIVYNEQFF

j_call: TRBJ1-3
clone_size: NA
v_call: TRBV11-3
cdr3_aa: CASSHRGSGNTIYF

j_call: TRBJ1-1
clone_size: once
v_call: TRBV19
cdr3_aa: CASSDKGALTEAFF

j_call: TRBJ1-1
clone_size: NA
v_call: TRBV10-3
cdr3_aa: CAIREERNTEAFF

j_call: TRBJ1-1
clone_size: NA
v_call: TRBV12-3/TRBV12-4
cdr3_aa: CASSFMTGTEAFF

j_call: TRBJ2-2
clone_size: NA
v_call: TRBV2
cdr3_aa: CASSVGDRDTGELFF

j_call: TRBJ2-7
clone_size: NA
v_call: TRBV7-2
cdr3_aa: CASSQSTGNSYEQYF

j_call: TRBJ1-1
clone_size: NA
v_call: TRBV12-3/TRBV12-4
cdr3_aa: CASSLATGERAFF

j_call: TRBJ1-2
clone_size: NA
v_call: TRBV20-1
cdr3_aa: CSASDQGTYHGYTF

j_call: TRBJ1-2
clone_size: NA
v_call: TRBV2
cdr3_aa: CASSDRGRNYGYTF

j_call: TRBJ2-3
clone_size: NA
v_call: TRBV11-2
cdr3_aa: CASSSLGGLNGDTQYF

j_call: TRBJ2-7
clone_size: NA
v_call: TRBV7-8
cdr3_aa: CASSLRLRLDSYEQYF

j_call: TRBJ1-2
clone_size: NA
v_call: TRBV7-6
cdr3_aa: CASSLASGRANYGYTF

j_call: TRBJ2-2
clone_size: NA
v_call: TRBV27
cdr3_aa: CASSKLNEYRGSGELFF

j_call: TRBJ1-2
clone_size: NA
v_call: TRBV29-1
cdr3_aa: CSVEEWDTLNYGYTF

j_call: TRBJ2-7
clone_size: NA
v_call: TRBV4-1
cdr3_aa: CASSQEWERGLGSYEQYF

j_call: TRBJ2-1
clone_size: NA
v_call: TRBV7-2
cdr3_aa: CASSSQTQGNEQFF

j_call: TRBJ2-7
clone_size: NA
v_call: TRBV10-3
cdr3_aa: CAISWTSGGAGSYEQYF

j_call: TRBJ1-5
clone_size: NA
v_call: TRBV19
cdr3_aa: CASSYPSGYGSNQPQHF

j_call: TRBJ1-4
clone_size: once
v_call: TRBV12-3/TRBV12-4
cdr3_aa: CASSYLQDKLFF

j_call: TRBJ1-2
clone_size: NA
v_call: TRBV12-3/TRBV12-4
cdr3_aa: CASGLDYGYTF